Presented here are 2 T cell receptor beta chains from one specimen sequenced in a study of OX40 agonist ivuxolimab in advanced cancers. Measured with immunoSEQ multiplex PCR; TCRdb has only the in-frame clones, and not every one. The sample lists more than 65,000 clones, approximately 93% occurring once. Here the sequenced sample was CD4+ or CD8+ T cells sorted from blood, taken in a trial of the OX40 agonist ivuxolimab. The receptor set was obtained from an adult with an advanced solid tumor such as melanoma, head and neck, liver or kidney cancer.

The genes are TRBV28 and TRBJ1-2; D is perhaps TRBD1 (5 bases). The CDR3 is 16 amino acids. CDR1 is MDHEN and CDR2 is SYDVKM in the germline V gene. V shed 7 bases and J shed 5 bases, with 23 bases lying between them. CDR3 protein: CASNGGWQGFFYGYTF. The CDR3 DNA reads TGTGCCAGCAACGGGGGGTGGCAGGGATTCTTTTATGGCTACACCTTC.

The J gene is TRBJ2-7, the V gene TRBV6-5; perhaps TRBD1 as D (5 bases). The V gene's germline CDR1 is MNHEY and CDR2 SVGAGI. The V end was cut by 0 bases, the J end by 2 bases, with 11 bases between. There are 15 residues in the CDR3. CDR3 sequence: CASSYSTARAYEQYF. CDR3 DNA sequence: TGTGCCAGCAGTTACTCGACAGCCCGGGCCTACGAGCAGTACTTC.